This TCR beta chain originates from a study of control samples from healthy donors and cancer patients. This CDR3 contains 14 residues. Germline V gives CDR1 SGHNT, CDR2 YYREEE (reference sequence). Trimming took 4 bases from V and 7 from J; bases not matched to a gene: 10. The data were produced by immunoSEQ multiplex PCR, yet TCRdb's version contains in-frame clones alone and is incomplete. This table has about 130,000 clones, 80% to 95% appearing once. This chain uses TRBV5-4 with TRBJ1-2; 7 nucleotides agree with TRBD1. This TCR derives from a woman in her fifties or sixties in good health. Sequencing input: blood. The CDR3 DNA reads as TGTGCCAGCAGCGACTACAGGGGCTTAGTTGGCTACACCTTC. Protein: CASSDYRGLVGYTF.